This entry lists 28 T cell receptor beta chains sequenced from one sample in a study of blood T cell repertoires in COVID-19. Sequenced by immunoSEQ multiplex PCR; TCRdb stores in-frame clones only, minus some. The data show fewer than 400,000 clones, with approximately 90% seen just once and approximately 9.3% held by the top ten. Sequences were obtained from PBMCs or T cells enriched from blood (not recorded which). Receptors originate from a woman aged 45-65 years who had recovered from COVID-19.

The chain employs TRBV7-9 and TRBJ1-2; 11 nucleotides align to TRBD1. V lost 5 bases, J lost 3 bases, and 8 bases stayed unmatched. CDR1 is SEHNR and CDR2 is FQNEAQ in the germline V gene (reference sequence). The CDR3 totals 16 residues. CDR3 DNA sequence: TGTGCCAGCAGCATAAGGACAGGGGGCTTTGACTATGGCTACACCTTC. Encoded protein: CASSIRTGGFDYGYTF.

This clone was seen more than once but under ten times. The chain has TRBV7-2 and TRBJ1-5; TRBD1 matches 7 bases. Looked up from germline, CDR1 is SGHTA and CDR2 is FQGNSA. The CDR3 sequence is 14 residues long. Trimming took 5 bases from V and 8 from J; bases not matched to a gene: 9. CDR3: CASSPRQGGEPQHF. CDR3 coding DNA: TGTGCCAGCAGCCCTAGACAGGGAGGCGAGCCCCAGCATTTT.

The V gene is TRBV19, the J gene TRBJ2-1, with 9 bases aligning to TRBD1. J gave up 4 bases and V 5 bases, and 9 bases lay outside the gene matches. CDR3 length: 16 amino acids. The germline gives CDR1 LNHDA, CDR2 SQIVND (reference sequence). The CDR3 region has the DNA TGTGCCAGTAGTCTGACCGGGACAGGGCCTTACAATGAGCAGTTCTTC. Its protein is CASSLTGTGPYNEQFF. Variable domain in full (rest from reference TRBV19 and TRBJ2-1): DGGITQSPKYLFRKEGQNVTLSCEQNLNHDAMYWYRQDPGQGLRLIYYSQIVNDFQKGDIAEGYSVSREKKESFPLTVTSAQKNPTAFYLCASSLTGTGPYNEQFFGPGTRLTVL.

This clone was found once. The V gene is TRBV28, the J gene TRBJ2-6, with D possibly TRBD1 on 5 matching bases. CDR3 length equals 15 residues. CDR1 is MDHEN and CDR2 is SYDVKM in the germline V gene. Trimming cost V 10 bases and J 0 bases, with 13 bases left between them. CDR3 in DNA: TGTGCCACTGACAGAGAACACTCTGGGGCCAACGTCCTGACTTTC. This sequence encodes CATDREHSGANVLTF.

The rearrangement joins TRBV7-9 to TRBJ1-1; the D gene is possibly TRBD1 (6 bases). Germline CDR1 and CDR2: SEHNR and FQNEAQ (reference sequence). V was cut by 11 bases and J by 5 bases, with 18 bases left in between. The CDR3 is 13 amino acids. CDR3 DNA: TGTGCCGGGGTACAGGGTGAGGGGACTGAAGCTTTCTTT. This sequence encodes CAGVQGEGTEAFF.

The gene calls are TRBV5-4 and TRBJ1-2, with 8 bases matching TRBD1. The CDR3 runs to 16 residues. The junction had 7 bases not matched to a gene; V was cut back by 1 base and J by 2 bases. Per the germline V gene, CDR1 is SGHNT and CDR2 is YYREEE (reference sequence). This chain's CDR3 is CASSLLRQGLNYGYTF. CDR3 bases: TGTGCCAGCAGCTTGCTCCGACAGGGGTTAAACTATGGCTACACCTTC.

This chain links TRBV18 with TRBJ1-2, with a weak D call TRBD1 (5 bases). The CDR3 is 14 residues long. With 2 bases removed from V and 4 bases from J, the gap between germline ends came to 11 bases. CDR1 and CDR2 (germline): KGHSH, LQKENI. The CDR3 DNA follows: TGTGCCAGCTCACCATCCGACAGCCTCTATGGCTACACCTTC. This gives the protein CASSPSDSLYGYTF.

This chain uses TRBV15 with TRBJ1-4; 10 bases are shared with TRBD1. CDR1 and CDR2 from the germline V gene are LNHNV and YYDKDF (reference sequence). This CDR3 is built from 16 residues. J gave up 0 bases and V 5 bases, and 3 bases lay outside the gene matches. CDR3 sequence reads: CATSGDRGSTNEKLFF. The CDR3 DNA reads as TGTGCCACCAGCGGGGACAGGGGTTCAACTAATGAAAAACTGTTTTTT. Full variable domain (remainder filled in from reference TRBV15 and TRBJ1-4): DAMVIQNPRYQVTQFGKPVTLSCSQTLNHNVMYWYQQKSSQAPKLLFHYYDKDFNNEADTPDNFQSRRPNTSFCFLDIRSPGLGDTAMYLCATSGDRGSTNEKLFFGSGTQLSVL.

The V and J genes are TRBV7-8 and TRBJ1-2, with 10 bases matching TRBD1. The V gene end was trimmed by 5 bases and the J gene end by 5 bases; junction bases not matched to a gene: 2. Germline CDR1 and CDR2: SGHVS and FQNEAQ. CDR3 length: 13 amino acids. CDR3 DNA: TGTGCCAGCAGCCGGACAGGGGGGTATGGCTACACCTTC. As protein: CASSRTGGYGYTF.

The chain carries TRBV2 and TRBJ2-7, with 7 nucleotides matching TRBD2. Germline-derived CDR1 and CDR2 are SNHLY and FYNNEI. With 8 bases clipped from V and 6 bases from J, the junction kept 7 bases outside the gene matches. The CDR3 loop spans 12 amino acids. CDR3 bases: TGTGCCAGCGGCAGAGGCGGGGGCGAGCAGTACTTC. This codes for CASGRGGGEQYF.

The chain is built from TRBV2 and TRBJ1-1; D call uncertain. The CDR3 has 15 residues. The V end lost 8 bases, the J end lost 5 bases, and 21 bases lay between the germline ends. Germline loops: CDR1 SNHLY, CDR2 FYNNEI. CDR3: CASDARVLGRTEAFF. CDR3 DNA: TGTGCCAGCGACGCGAGGGTACTGGGCAGGACTGAAGCTTTCTTT.

CDR3 DNA: TGTGCCAGCAGTTTCAGCACAGGGAATGAGCAGTTCTTC. Translating gives CASSFSTGNEQFF. V gene TRBV12-3 or TRBV12-4 combines with J gene TRBJ2-1; D might be TRBD1 (6 bases). The CDR3 is made up of 13 amino acids. The V end was cut by 3 bases, the J end by 7 bases, with 10 bases between.

For the CDR3, the DNA is TGTGCCAGCAGCCAATCACAAAATCAGCCCCAGCATTTT. Translating gives CASSQSQNQPQHF. The V and J genes are TRBV3-1 (or the pseudogene TRBV3-2) and TRBJ1-5, with D unresolved. Germline V CDR1 and CDR2: LGHDT, YNNKEL (reference sequence). The V end was cut by 2 bases, the J end by 4 bases, with 6 bases between. This CDR3 comprises 13 residues.

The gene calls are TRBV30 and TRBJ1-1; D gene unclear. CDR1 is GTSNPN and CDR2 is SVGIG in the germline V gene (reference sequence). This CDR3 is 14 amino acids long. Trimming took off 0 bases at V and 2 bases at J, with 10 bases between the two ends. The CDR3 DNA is TGTGCCTGGAGTGTACGGTACCGAAACACTGAAGCTTTCTTT. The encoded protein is CAWSVRYRNTEAFF.

The CDR3 loop is CASTWTGGSNGELFF. In DNA, the CDR3 is TGTGCCAGCACCTGGACAGGGGGCAGTAACGGGGAGCTGTTTTTT. The genes are TRBV2 and TRBJ2-2; 11 bases map to TRBD1. The CDR3 covers 15 residues. The germline gives CDR1 SNHLY, CDR2 FYNNEI. V dropped 7 bases and J dropped 7; count of bases not matched to a gene: 8.

The DNA of the CDR3 is TGTGCCACGGGACTAGCGGGGTCCTCCTACAATGAGCAGTTCTTC. Translated, it gives CATGLAGSSYNEQFF. J is TRBJ2-1 and V is TRBV7-9, with 13 bases aligning to TRBD2. Per the germline V gene, CDR1 is SEHNR and CDR2 is FQNEAQ (reference sequence). V lost 10 bases, J lost 0 bases, and 3 bases stayed unmatched. This CDR3 is built from 15 residues.

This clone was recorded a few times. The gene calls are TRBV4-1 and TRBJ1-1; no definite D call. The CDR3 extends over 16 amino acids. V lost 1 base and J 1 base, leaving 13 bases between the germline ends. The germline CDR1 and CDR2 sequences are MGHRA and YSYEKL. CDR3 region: CASSQVVAGSNTEAFF. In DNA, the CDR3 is TGCGCCAGCAGCCAAGTTGTGGCGGGATCGAACACTGAAGCTTTCTTT.

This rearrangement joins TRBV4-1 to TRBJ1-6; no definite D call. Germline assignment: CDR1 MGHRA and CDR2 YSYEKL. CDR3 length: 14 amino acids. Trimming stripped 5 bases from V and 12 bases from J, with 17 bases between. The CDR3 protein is CASSGEWVVEPLHF. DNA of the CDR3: TGCGCCAGCAGCGGAGAATGGGTTGTAGAACCCCTCCACTTT.

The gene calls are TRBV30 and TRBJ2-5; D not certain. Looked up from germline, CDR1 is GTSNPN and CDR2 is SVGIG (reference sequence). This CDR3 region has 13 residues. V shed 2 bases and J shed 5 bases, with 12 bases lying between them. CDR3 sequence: CAWSTGVVETQYF. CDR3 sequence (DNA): TGTGCCTGGAGTACCGGTGTAGTGGAGACCCAGTACTTC.

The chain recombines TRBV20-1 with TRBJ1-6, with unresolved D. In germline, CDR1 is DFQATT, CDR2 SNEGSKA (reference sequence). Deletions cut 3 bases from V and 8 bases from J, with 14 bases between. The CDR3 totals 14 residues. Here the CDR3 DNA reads TGCAGTGCTAGTCGCGGGGAAGCGGATTCACCCCTCCACTTT. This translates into CSASRGEADSPLHF.

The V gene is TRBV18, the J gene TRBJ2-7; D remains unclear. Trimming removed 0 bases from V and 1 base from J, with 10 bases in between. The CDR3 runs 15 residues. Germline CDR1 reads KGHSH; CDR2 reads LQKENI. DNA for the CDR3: TGTGCCAGCTCACCACCGGTTTCAGTTTCCTACGAGCAGTACTTC. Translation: CASSPPVSVSYEQYF.

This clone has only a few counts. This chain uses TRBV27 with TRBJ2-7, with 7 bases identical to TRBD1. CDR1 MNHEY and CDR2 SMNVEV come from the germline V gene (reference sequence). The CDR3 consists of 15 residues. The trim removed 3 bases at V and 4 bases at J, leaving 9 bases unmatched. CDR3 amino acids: CASSLDRDSRYEQYF. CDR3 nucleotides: TGTGCCAGCAGTTTGGACCGGGACAGTCGTTACGAGCAGTACTTC.

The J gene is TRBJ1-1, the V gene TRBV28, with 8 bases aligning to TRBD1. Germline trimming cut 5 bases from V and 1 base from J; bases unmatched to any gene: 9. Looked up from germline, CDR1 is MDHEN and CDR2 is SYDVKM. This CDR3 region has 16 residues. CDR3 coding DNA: TGTGCCAGCAGTGGGGTTATGGGGACAGGGAACACTGAAGCTTTCTTT. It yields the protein CASSGVMGTGNTEAFF.

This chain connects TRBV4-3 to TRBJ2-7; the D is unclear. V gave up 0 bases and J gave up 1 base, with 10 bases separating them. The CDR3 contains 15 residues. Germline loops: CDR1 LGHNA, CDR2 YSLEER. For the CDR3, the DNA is TGCGCCAGCAGCCAAGATCGTTTCGGGTCCTACGAGCAGTACTTC. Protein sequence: CASSQDRFGSYEQYF.

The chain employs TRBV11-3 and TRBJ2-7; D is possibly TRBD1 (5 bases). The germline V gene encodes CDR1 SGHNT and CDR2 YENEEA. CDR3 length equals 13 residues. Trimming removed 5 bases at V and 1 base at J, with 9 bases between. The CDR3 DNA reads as TGTGCCAGCAGCCCTGGACAATCCTACGAGCAGTACTTC. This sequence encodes CASSPGQSYEQYF.

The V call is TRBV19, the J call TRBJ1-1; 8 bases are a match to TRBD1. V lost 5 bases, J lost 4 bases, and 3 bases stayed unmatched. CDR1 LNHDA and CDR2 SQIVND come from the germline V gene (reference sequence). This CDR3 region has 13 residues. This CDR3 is CASSPTGGTEAFF. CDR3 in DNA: TGTGCCAGTAGTCCCACAGGGGGCACTGAAGCTTTCTTT.

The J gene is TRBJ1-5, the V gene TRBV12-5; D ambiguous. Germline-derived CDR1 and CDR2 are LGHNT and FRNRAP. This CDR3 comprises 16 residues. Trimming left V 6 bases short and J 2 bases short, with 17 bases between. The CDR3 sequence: CASGPRVWEGNQPQHF. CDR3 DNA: TGTGCTAGTGGCCCCCGGGTGTGGGAGGGCAATCAGCCCCAGCATTTT.

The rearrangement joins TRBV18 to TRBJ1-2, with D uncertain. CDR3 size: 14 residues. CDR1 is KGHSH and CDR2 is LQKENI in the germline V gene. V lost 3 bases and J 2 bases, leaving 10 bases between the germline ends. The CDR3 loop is CASSPPTKNYGYTF. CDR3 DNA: TGTGCCAGCTCACCCCCGACAAAAAACTATGGCTACACCTTC.